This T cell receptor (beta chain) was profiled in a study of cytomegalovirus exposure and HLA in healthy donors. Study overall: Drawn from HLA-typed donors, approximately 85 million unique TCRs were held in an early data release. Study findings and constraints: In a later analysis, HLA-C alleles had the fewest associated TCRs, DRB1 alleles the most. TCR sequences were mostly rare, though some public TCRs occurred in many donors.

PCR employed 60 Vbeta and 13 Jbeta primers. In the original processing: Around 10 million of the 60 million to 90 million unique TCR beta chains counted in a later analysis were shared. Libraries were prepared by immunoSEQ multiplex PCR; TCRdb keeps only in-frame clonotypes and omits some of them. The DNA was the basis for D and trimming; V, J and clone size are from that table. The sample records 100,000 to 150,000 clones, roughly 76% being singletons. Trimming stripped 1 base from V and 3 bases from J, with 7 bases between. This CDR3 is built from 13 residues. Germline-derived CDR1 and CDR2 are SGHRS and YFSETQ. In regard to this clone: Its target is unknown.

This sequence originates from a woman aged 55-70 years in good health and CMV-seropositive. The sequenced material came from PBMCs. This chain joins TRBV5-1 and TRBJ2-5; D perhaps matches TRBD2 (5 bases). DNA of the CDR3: TGCGCCAGCAGCTTGTACGGGGAAGAGACCCAGTACTTC. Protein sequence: CASSLYGEETQYF.